This paragraph covers one T cell receptor (beta chain) sequence. Its target is not known. This specimen comes from a study of T cell responses to AZD1222 COVID-19 vaccine. V lost 5 bases to trimming and J lost 7 bases; unmatched junction nucleotides: 17. CDR1 is SGHVS and CDR2 is FQNEAQ in the germline V gene. This CDR3 has 17 residues. This table comes from immunoSEQ multiplex PCR, and its TCRdb copy is limited to in-frame clones, with some not included. This table has about 84,000 clones, roughly 85% appearing once. Study observations and caveats: Seropositive at baseline were only a handful of AZD1222 recipients. Reportedly, nearly half the spike-specific TCRs target unmutated variant regions. The sample set comprised mostly white British donors with more females, and clonal diversity was possibly underestimated.

This sample comprised peripheral blood, obtained on day 0 of AZD1222 vaccination. This sequence originates from an adult in good health. The gene calls are TRBV7-8 and TRBJ1-2; TRBD1 aligns across 9 bases. The CDR3 is CASSPNLRTTGGSGYTF. The CDR3 DNA is TGTGCCAGCAGCCCGAACCTCAGAACCACAGGGGGCTCTGGCTACACCTTC.